This TCR beta chain was captured in a study of blood T cell repertoires in COVID-19. Study-level background: COVID-19 samples from acute and convalescent phases originated in the United States, Italy and Spain. T cells, B-cell-depleted T cells, or PBMCs supplied cDNA or gDNA.

V lost 0 bases, J lost 1 base, and 6 bases lay in between. The CDR3 is 15 amino acids. Germline CDR1 SGHTA, CDR2 FQGTGA. In the source study's methods: Cell counts per sample came from amplifying reference gene primers. This table comes from immunoSEQ multiplex PCR, and its TCRdb copy is limited to in-frame clones, with some not included. V and J calls and clone size come straight from that table; D and trimming were deduced from the DNA. The sample includes roughly 100,000 clones, 75% to 90% seen only once; the top ten take roughly a sixth. The origin of this receptor is a woman of 80 years or more with acute or convalescent COVID-19. The sequenced sample consisted of peripheral blood. J is TRBJ1-4 and V is TRBV7-3, with a weak D call TRBD1 (6 bases). In DNA form, the CDR3 reads TGTGCCAGCAGCTTAACAGGGGGAACTAATGAAAAACTGTTTTTT. Translated, it gives CASSLTGGTNEKLFF.